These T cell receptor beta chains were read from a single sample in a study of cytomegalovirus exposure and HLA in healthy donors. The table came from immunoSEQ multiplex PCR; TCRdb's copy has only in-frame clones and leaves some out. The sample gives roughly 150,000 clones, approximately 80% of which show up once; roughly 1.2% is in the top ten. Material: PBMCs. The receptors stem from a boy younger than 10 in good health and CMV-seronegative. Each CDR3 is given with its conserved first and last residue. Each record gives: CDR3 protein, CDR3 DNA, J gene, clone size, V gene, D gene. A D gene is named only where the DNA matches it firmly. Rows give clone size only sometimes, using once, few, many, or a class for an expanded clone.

cdr3_aa: CASSKGADRTDTQYF
cdr3_nt: TGTGCCAGTAGTAAGGGGGCGGACCGCACAGATACGCAGTATTTT
j_call: TRBJ2-3
clone_size: -
v_call: TRBV19
d_call: TRBD1

cdr3_aa: CASSFDRGAHSPLHF
cdr3_nt: TGTGCCAGCAGCTTTGACCGGGGGGCCCATTCACCCCTCCACTTT
j_call: TRBJ1-6
clone_size: -
v_call: TRBV5-4
d_call: -

cdr3_aa: CASSLAGGETQYF
cdr3_nt: TGTGCCAGCAGCTTAGCAGGGGGAGAGACCCAGTACTTC
j_call: TRBJ2-5
clone_size: -
v_call: TRBV7-6
d_call: -

cdr3_aa: CSVRQGRTEAFF
cdr3_nt: TGCAGCGTCCGACAGGGTCGCACTGAAGCTTTCTTT
j_call: TRBJ1-1
clone_size: -
v_call: TRBV29-1
d_call: TRBD1

cdr3_aa: CASSRTFTDTQYF
cdr3_nt: TGTGCCAGCTCTAGGACTTTCACAGATACGCAGTATTTT
j_call: TRBJ2-3
clone_size: -
v_call: TRBV18
d_call: -

cdr3_aa: CASSFGGNEQFF
cdr3_nt: TGCGCCAGCAGCTTCGGCGGCAATGAGCAGTTCTTC
j_call: TRBJ2-1
clone_size: once
v_call: TRBV5-1
d_call: -

cdr3_aa: CASSSSGRGNNEQFF
cdr3_nt: TGTGCCAGCAGCTCCTCTGGGCGAGGGAATAATGAGCAGTTCTTC
j_call: TRBJ2-1
clone_size: -
v_call: TRBV13
d_call: -

cdr3_aa: CASSKTYPETQYF
cdr3_nt: TGTGCCAGCAGTAAGACATATCCCGAGACCCAGTACTTC
j_call: TRBJ2-5
clone_size: -
v_call: TRBV6-5
d_call: -

cdr3_aa: CASSLAGSNGYTF
cdr3_nt: TGTGCCAGCAGCTTGGCAGGGTCAAATGGCTACACCTTC
j_call: TRBJ1-2
clone_size: -
v_call: TRBV5-4
d_call: -

cdr3_aa: CASSTAQGPLFF
cdr3_nt: TGCGCCAGCAGCACCGCACAGGGGCCCTTGTTCTTC
j_call: TRBJ2-1
clone_size: -
v_call: TRBV5-1
d_call: TRBD1

cdr3_aa: CASTLGGSGTGELFF
cdr3_nt: TGTGCCAGCACCTTGGGCGGGAGTGGGACCGGGGAGCTGTTTTTT
j_call: TRBJ2-2
clone_size: -
v_call: TRBV7-6
d_call: TRBD2

cdr3_aa: CASSLAGAQPQHF
cdr3_nt: TGTGCCAGCAGCTTAGCGGGGGCCCAGCCCCAGCATTTT
j_call: TRBJ1-5
clone_size: -
v_call: TRBV7-9
d_call: -

cdr3_aa: CASSLDGRNTEAFF
cdr3_nt: TGCGCCAGCAGCTTGGACGGGAGGAACACTGAAGCTTTCTTT
j_call: TRBJ1-1
clone_size: -
v_call: TRBV5-1
d_call: -

cdr3_aa: CASSIASSYEQYF
cdr3_nt: TGTGCCAGTAGTATCGCCAGTTCCTACGAGCAGTACTTC
j_call: TRBJ2-7
clone_size: -
v_call: TRBV19
d_call: -

cdr3_aa: CASRGGAAQETQYF
cdr3_nt: TGTGCCAGCAGGGGGGGGGCAGCTCAAGAGACCCAGTACTTC
j_call: TRBJ2-5
clone_size: -
v_call: TRBV6-5
d_call: -

cdr3_aa: CASSLGGQSNEKLFF
cdr3_nt: TGCGCCAGCAGCTTGGGGGGACAGAGTAATGAAAAACTGTTTTTT
j_call: TRBJ1-4
clone_size: -
v_call: TRBV5-1
d_call: TRBD1